These 32 T cell receptor beta chains share one sample of origin, sequenced in a study of OX40 agonist ivuxolimab in advanced cancers. The table came from immunoSEQ multiplex PCR; TCRdb's copy has only in-frame clones and leaves some out. The repertoire holds nearly 110,000 clones, with about nine tenths as singletons. The sample in question was CD4+ or CD8+ T cells sorted from blood, obtained in a trial of the OX40 agonist ivuxolimab. The receptor set was obtained from an adult with an advanced solid tumor such as melanoma, head and neck, liver or kidney cancer.

The chain is built from TRBV5-1 and TRBJ2-7; D tentatively fits TRBD1 or TRBD2 (5 bases each). Germline V gives CDR1 SGHRS, CDR2 YFSETQ. The CDR3 runs 14 residues. V lost 1 base to trimming and J lost 3 bases, with 11 bases between them. The CDR3 reads CASSLTAGSYEQYF. Written as DNA, the CDR3 is TGCGCCAGCAGCTTGACGGCAGGGAGCTACGAGCAGTACTTC.

The chain links TRBV19 to TRBJ2-1; D is perhaps TRBD1 (6 bases). Germline V CDR1 and CDR2: LNHDA, SQIVND (reference sequence). V was clipped by 6 bases and J by 3 bases, with 15 bases between them. CDR3 length: 15 residues. The CDR3 spells CASSRLRTVYNEQFF. The CDR3 DNA sequence: TGTGCCAGTAGCCGCCTCCGGACAGTCTACAATGAGCAGTTCTTC.

The chain carries TRBV5-1 and TRBJ1-3; D remains ambiguous. The V end was cut by 0 bases, the J end by 4 bases, with 11 bases between. Germline V gives CDR1 SGHRS, CDR2 YFSETQ. The length of the CDR3 is 15 residues. The CDR3 reads CASSLEPKGGNTIYF. For the CDR3, the DNA is TGCGCCAGCAGCTTGGAGCCCAAGGGAGGAAACACCATATATTTT.

The chain recombines TRBV2 with TRBJ2-7; 10 bases line up with TRBD1. Germline V gives CDR1 SNHLY, CDR2 FYNNEI. V lost 7 bases and J lost 6; bases outside the gene matches: 6. The length of the CDR3 is 13 residues. The CDR3 coding sequence is TGTGCCAGCATTGGACAGGGGGTAGGCGAGCAGTACTTC. It codes for CASIGQGVGEQYF.

On this clone itself: Other DNA sequences in this sample translate to the same CDR3. The rearrangement joins TRBV6-5 to TRBJ1-1, with D unresolved. This CDR3 contains 13 residues. Germline-derived CDR1 and CDR2 are MNHEY and SVGAGI. V was trimmed by 2 bases and J by 2 bases, leaving 6 bases between them. CDR3: CASSYSRNTEAFF. CDR3 in DNA: TGTGCCAGCAGTTACAGCAGAAACACTGAAGCTTTCTTT.

This chain joins TRBV4-3 and TRBJ2-3; 8 bases are shared with TRBD2. The V and J ends lost 4 bases and 5 bases, in that order; junction bases with no gene match: 5. The CDR3 is 14 amino acids. Germline CDR1 is LGHNA and CDR2 is YSLEER. The CDR3 region is CASSLGGGRDTQYF. CDR3 sequence (DNA): TGCGCCAGCAGCCTGGGCGGGGGGCGAGATACGCAGTATTTT.

The J gene is TRBJ1-4, the V gene TRBV28, with D unclear. Trimming took 10 bases from V and 8 from J, leaving 8 bases between them. The CDR3 is 10 residues long. CDR1 MDHEN and CDR2 SYDVKM come from the germline V gene. The CDR3 bases are TGTGCCACCCTCCTGGAAAAACTGTTTTTT. Protein product: CATLLEKLFF.

V is TRBV7-6 and J is TRBJ2-7; D is possibly TRBD1 (5 bases). Per germline, CDR1 SGHVS and CDR2 FNYEAQ. V lost 1 base, J lost 5 bases, and 12 bases lay in between. The CDR3 runs to 14 residues. As DNA, the CDR3 is TGTGCCAGCAGCTTAGTACAGGCCTTCAACGAGCAGTACTTC. Its translation is CASSLVQAFNEQYF.

The chain is built from TRBV7-2 and TRBJ2-1, with 10 bases aligning to TRBD1. CDR1 is SGHTA, CDR2 FQGNSA, per germline. This CDR3 spans 15 amino acids. J was trimmed by 6 bases and V by 5 bases; bases with no gene match: 7. CDR3 coding DNA: TGTGCCAGCAGCCGAGACAGGACAGGGGGCAATGAGCAGTTCTTC. This gives the protein CASSRDRTGGNEQFF.

The gene calls are TRBV7-2 and TRBJ2-3, with 7 bases identical to TRBD1. The CDR3 runs 15 residues. The junction had 3 bases not matched to a gene; V was cut back by 1 base and J by 2 bases. The germline gives CDR1 SGHTA, CDR2 FQGNSA. The CDR3 nucleotides read TGTGCCAGCAGCTTAGTTGGGACAGCCACAGATACGCAGTATTTT. It yields the protein CASSLVGTATDTQYF.

J is TRBJ2-2 and V is TRBV5-5; 9 positions agree with TRBD1. V lost 0 bases to trimming and J lost 2 bases; unmatched junction nucleotides: 5. CDR1 SGHKS and CDR2 YYEKEE come from the germline V gene (reference sequence). The CDR3 extends over 17 amino acids. CDR3 loop: CASSLDWDRANTGELFF. The CDR3 nucleotides are TGTGCCAGCAGCTTGGATTGGGACAGGGCTAACACCGGGGAGCTGTTTTTT.

V and J are TRBV10-1 and TRBJ2-2; possible D gene TRBD1, 7 bases. The CDR3 length is 14 residues. Germline CDR1 and CDR2: WNHNN and SYGVQD (reference sequence). The V end lost 5 bases, the J end lost 4 bases, and 11 bases lay between the germline ends. The DNA of the CDR3 is TGCGCCAGCAGTCAGGGGGGTCCCACCGGGGAGCTGTTTTTT. Protein: CASSQGGPTGELFF.

This clone was seen once. The CDR3, as DNA: TGTGCCAGTAGCCATAGGGGGGAGCCAAACTATGGCTACACCTTC. Protein sequence: CASSHRGEPNYGYTF. This chain joins TRBV19 and TRBJ1-2; D perhaps matches TRBD1 (6 bases). The CDR3 contains 15 residues. CDR1 is LNHDA and CDR2 is SQIVND in the germline V gene (reference sequence). V was shortened by 6 bases and J by 2 bases, with 16 bases between the two germline ends. The full variable domain, with the rest looked up from reference TRBV19 and TRBJ1-2, is DGGITQSPKYLFRKEGQNVTLSCEQNLNHDAMYWYRQDPGQGLRLIYYSQIVNDFQKGDIAEGYSVSREKKESFPLTVTSAQKNPTAFYLCASSHRGEPNYGYTFGSGTRLTVV.

The chain recombines TRBV6-4 with TRBJ2-3, with 8 bases matching TRBD2. CDR1 and CDR2 from the germline V gene are MRHNA and SNTAGT. Trimming removed 1 base from V and 3 bases from J; junction bases left unmatched: 3. CDR3 size: 15 residues. CDR3 nucleotides: TGTGCCAGCAGTGACTTCTCTAGCGGGACAGATACGCAGTATTTT. Its translation: CASSDFSSGTDTQYF.

The DNA of the CDR3 is TGTGCCAGCAGTTACCTCGGGTCAAACTATGGCTACACCTTC. Protein product: CASSYLGSNYGYTF. The V and J genes are TRBV6-5 and TRBJ1-2; D is undetermined. The CDR3 length is 14 residues. The germline gives CDR1 MNHEY, CDR2 SVGAGI. V dropped 2 bases and J dropped 2 bases, with 9 bases sitting between them.

The J gene is TRBJ1-3, the V gene TRBV19, with 7 positions matching TRBD1. The germline V gene has CDR1 LNHDA and CDR2 SQIVND (reference sequence). V trimming: 5 bases; J trimming: 4 bases; junction bases outside the gene matches: 8. This CDR3 spans 15 amino acids. CDR3 region: CASSPYRGLGNTIYF. CDR3 coding DNA: TGTGCCAGTAGTCCCTACAGGGGTCTCGGAAACACCATATATTTT.

V usage is TRBV7-2 and J usage is TRBJ2-1; the D gene is possibly TRBD1 (8 bases). This CDR3 spans 18 amino acids. Trimming removed 5 bases from V and 0 bases from J, with 20 bases in between. Germline CDR1 and CDR2: SGHTA and FQGNSA. CDR3: CASSKQGGTTFSYNEQFF. CDR3 DNA: TGTGCCAGCAGCAAACAGGGGGGGACTACTTTCTCCTACAATGAGCAGTTCTTC.

In its sample, this clone was seen once. The genes are TRBV28 and TRBJ1-4; D call uncertain. This CDR3 is 14 amino acids long. V was cut by 8 bases and J by 0 bases, with 10 bases left in between. Per the germline V gene, CDR1 is MDHEN and CDR2 is SYDVKM. This chain's CDR3 is CASGLFTTNEKLFF. CDR3 nucleotide sequence: TGTGCCAGCGGGTTGTTCACAACTAATGAAAAACTGTTTTTT.

The chain couples TRBV5-5 to TRBJ1-5; D possibly corresponds to TRBD1 (5 bases). V gave up 6 bases and J gave up 6 bases, with 10 bases separating them. The CDR3 spans 12 residues. CDR1 is SGHKS, CDR2 YYEKEE, per germline (reference sequence). CDR3: CASNQGSQPQHF. For the CDR3, the DNA is TGTGCCAGCAACCAGGGTAGTCAGCCCCAGCATTTT.

V gene TRBV6-5 combines with J gene TRBJ2-2, with D tentatively TRBD2 (5 bases). CDR1 and CDR2 (germline): MNHEY, SVGAGI. The CDR3 covers 13 residues. Trimming left V 6 bases short and J 8 bases short, with 13 bases between. CDR3 loop: CASRRTAVGELFF. CDR3 DNA: TGTGCCAGCAGGCGGACTGCCGTGGGGGAGCTGTTTTTT.

The rearrangement uses TRBV14 and TRBJ1-6; no definite D call. Deletions cut 3 bases from V and 8 bases from J, with 8 bases between. The V gene's germline CDR1 is SGHDN and CDR2 FVKESK. The CDR3 is made up of 13 amino acids. CDR3: CASSQTRDSPLHF. As DNA, the CDR3 is TGTGCCAGCAGCCAGACAAGGGATTCACCCCTCCACTTT.

V gene TRBV6-4 combines with J gene TRBJ2-3; 12 nucleotides align to TRBD2. The germline CDR1 and CDR2 sequences are MRHNA and SNTAGT. There are 16 residues in the CDR3. Trimming cost V 0 bases and J 5 bases; bases outside gene matches: 3. The CDR3 loop reads CASSDSLAGGRDTQYF. Written as DNA, the CDR3 is TGTGCCAGCAGTGACTCGCTAGCGGGGGGGCGAGATACGCAGTATTTT.

The J gene is TRBJ2-1, the V gene TRBV28, with 9 nucleotides matching TRBD1. The V segment lost 6 bases and the J segment 5 bases; nucleotides outside the gene matches: 8. Germline CDR1 reads MDHEN; CDR2 reads SYDVKM. The CDR3 loop spans 15 amino acids. CDR3 nucleotides: TGTGCCAGCAGACTTACAGGGGGCGGCAACAATGAGCAGTTCTTC. Protein: CASRLTGGGNNEQFF.

In this sample, this clone turned up a few times. The chain carries TRBV28 and TRBJ1-2; weak D call: TRBD1 (5 bases). Looked up from germline, CDR1 is MDHEN and CDR2 is SYDVKM. The CDR3 runs to 13 residues. The ends were cut back, 4 bases at V and 7 bases at J, with 13 bases in the middle. This chain's CDR3 is CASSSAQGGGYTF. DNA of the CDR3: TGTGCCAGCAGTTCGGCGCAGGGCGGTGGCTACACCTTC.

This clone was detected only once. The chain recombines TRBV9 with TRBJ1-1, with 9 bases aligning to TRBD1. Germline trimming cut 3 bases from V and 1 base from J; bases unmatched to any gene: 4. Per germline, CDR1 SGDLS and CDR2 YYNGEE. The CDR3 has 15 residues. This CDR3 reads CASSAGQGWNTEAFF. CDR3 sequence (DNA): TGTGCCAGCAGCGCGGGACAGGGATGGAACACTGAAGCTTTCTTT.

The chain combines TRBV6-5 with TRBJ1-4; D is unresolved. Germline CDR1 reads MNHEY; CDR2 reads SVGAGI. The V and J ends lost 6 bases and 7 bases respectively, with 15 bases between them. The CDR3 extends over 14 amino acids. CDR3 in DNA: TGTGCCAGCAGAAGATCTCAGGCGAGTGAAAAACTGTTTTTT. Residues: CASRRSQASEKLFF.

This chain joins TRBV11-2 and TRBJ2-5, with D perhaps TRBD1 (6 bases). The end of the DNA is better explained by TRBJ2-7, so the J call may be wrong. The CDR3 has 14 residues. CDR1 is SGHAT and CDR2 is FQNNGV in the germline V gene. The CDR3 DNA reads TGTGCCAGCAGGCATCCGGGACAAGGCTACGAGCAGTACTTC. It codes for CASRHPGQGYEQYF.

This chain connects TRBV27 to TRBJ2-5, with D possibly called TRBD1 or TRBD2 (5 bases each). CDR1 MNHEY and CDR2 SMNVEV come from the germline V gene (reference sequence). V dropped 3 bases and J dropped 5 bases, with 16 bases sitting between them. The CDR3 sequence is 15 residues long. The CDR3 DNA sequence: TGTGCCAGCAGTTTCCAGTTTGGGGGTGGGGAGACCCAGTACTTC. Translation gives CASSFQFGGGETQYF.

The chain joins TRBV7-9 to TRBJ2-2; D is uncertain. Germline assignment: CDR1 SEHNR and CDR2 FQNEAQ (reference sequence). This CDR3 contains 15 residues. V was shortened by 5 bases and J by 6 bases, with 16 bases between the two germline ends. CDR3 nucleotides: TGTGCCAGCAGCCTTACCGGCGGCCTCGCCGGGGAGCTGTTTTTT. Its protein is CASSLTGGLAGELFF.

The V and J genes are TRBV7-6 and TRBJ2-1; 7 positions match TRBD2. Germline V gene sequence: CDR1 SGHVS, CDR2 FNYEAQ. V dropped 1 base and J dropped 1; count of bases not matched to a gene: 1. The CDR3 length is 15 residues. As DNA, the CDR3 is TGTGCCAGCAGCTTAGGCGGGGGTTCCTACAATGAGCAGTTCTTC. Translating it yields CASSLGGGSYNEQFF.

This rearrangement joins TRBV6-4 to TRBJ2-1; D perhaps matches TRBD1 (6 bases). From germline, CDR1 is MRHNA and CDR2 SNTAGT. CDR3 length: 14 amino acids. V lost 6 bases and J lost 3, with 12 bases in between. Written as DNA, the CDR3 is TGTGCCAGCAGCCCCGGACAGCACTACAATGAGCAGTTCTTC. Amino acid sequence: CASSPGQHYNEQFF.

This chain joins TRBV7-2 and TRBJ1-6; 8 nucleotides match TRBD1. Trimming took 1 base from V and 4 from J; bases not matched to a gene: 6. Germline CDR1 and CDR2: SGHTA and FQGNSA. This CDR3 contains 17 residues. CDR3 sequence: CASSLVGGQGYNSPLHF. The CDR3, as DNA: TGTGCCAGCAGCTTAGTTGGTGGACAGGGTTATAATTCACCCCTCCACTTT.